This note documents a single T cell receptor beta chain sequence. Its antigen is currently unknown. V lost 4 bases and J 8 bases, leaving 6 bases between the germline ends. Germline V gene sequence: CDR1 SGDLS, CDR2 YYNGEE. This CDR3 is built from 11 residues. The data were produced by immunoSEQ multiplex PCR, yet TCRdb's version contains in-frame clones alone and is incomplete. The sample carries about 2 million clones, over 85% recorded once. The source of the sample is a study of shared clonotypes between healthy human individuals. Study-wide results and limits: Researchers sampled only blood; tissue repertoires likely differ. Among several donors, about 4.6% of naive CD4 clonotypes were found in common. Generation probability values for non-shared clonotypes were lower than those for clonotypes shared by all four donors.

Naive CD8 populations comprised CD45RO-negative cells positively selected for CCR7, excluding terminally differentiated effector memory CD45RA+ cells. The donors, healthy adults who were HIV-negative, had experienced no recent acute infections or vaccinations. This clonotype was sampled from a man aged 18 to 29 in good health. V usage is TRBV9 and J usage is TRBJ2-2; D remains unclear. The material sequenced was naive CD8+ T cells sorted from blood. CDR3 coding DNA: TGTGCCAGCAGCATCACGGGGGAGCTGTTTTTT. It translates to CASSITGELFF.